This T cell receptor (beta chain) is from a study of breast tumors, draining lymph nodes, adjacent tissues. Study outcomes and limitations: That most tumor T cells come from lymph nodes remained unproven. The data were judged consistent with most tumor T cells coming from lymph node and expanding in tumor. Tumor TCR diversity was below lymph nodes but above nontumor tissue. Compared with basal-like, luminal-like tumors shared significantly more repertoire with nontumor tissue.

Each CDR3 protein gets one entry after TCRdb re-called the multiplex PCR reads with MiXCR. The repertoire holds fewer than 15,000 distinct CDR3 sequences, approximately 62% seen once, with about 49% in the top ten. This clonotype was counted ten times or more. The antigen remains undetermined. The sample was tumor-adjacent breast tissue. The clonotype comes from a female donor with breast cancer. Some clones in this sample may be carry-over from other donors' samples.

The CDR3 DNA reads TGTGCCTGGAAGGTAGGGACCCACCCCCACGAGCAGTACTTC. As protein: CAWKVGTHPHEQYF. This chain connects TRBV30 to TRBJ2-7; tentatively, D is TRBD1 or TRBD2 (5 bases each). Germline V lookup: CDR1 GTSNPN, CDR2 SVGIG (reference sequence). The CDR3 totals 14 residues. Trimming left V 4 bases short and J 5 bases short, with 18 bases between.